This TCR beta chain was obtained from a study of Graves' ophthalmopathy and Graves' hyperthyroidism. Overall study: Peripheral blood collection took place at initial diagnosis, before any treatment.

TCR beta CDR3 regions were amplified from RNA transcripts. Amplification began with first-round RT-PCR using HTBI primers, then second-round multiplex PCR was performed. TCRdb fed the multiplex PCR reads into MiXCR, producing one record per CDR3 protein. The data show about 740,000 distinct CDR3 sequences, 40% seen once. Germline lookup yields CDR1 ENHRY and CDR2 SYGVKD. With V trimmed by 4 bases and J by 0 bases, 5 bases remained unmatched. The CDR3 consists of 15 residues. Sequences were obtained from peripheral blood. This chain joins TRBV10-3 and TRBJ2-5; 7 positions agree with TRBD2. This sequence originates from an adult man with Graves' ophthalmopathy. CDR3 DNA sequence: TGTGCCATCAGTGTTGCGGGAGTCCACCAAGAGACCCAGTACTTC. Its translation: CAISVAGVHQETQYF.